The clone carrying this T cell receptor (beta chain) was recorded a few times. Its antigen is still unknown. The CDR3 spans 12 residues. The germline V and J ends were trimmed by 5 bases and 5 bases, with 12 bases remaining between them. Germline CDR1 DFQATT, CDR2 SNEGSKA (reference sequence). TCRdb called the RACE reads again in MiXCR, with one record for every CDR3 protein. The sample lists some 190,000 distinct CDR3 sequences, around 22% occurring once. Time point reported: patch test 1, 2 weeks after DPC sensitization. The treatment: therapeutic diphenylcyclopropenone sensitization with weekly scalp DPC. Staff drew blood before applying each patch test. The sample belongs to a study of human T cells and chemical hapten exposure. Turning to the study itself: Sensitization used 2% DPC on roughly 2 cm by roughly 2 cm upper inner arm skin. Patch tests applied 0.01% DPC to the upper back, read at 6 days. Study-wide points: Higher patch test scores went with higher counts of PT1 expanded TCRs.

The rearrangement uses TRBV20-1 and TRBJ2-5; D gene uncertain. The sequence came from a woman aged 45-60 years with alopecia areata. Some clones in this sample may be carry-over from other donors' samples. Sequenced material: whole blood, taken in connection with sensitization to the hapten diphenylcyclopropenone (DPC). CDR3 DNA sequence: TGCAGTGCTCGAAGACTCGAGGAGACCCAGTACTTC. It specifies CSARRLEETQYF.